This T cell receptor (beta chain) derives from a study of T cell responses to AZD1222 COVID-19 vaccine. Profiling relied on immunoSEQ multiplex PCR, and the TCRdb table lists in-frame clones only, not all of them. This repertoire shows roughly 120,000 clones, around 89% found once; its top ten account for around 7.1%. The CDR3 has 14 residues. Germline CDR1 and CDR2: SEHNR and FQNEAQ (reference sequence). V gave up 3 bases and J gave up 10 bases, with 16 bases separating them. The chain has TRBV7-9 and TRBJ2-1; D tentatively fits TRBD1 or TRBD2 (6 bases each). The clonotype was recovered from an adult who received the AZD1222 COVID-19 vaccine. Specimen: peripheral blood, collected 28 days after the second AZD1222 dose. The CDR3 nucleotides read TGTGCCAGCAGCTTTTATATTGTGGGGGGCGAGCAGTTCTTC. Protein: CASSFYIVGGEQFF. The variable domain in full, with the rest retrieved from reference TRBV7-9 and TRBJ2-1, is DTGVSQNPRHKITKRGQNVTFRCDPISEHNRLYWYRQTLGQGPEFLTYFQNEAQLEKSRLLSDRFSAERPKGSFSTLEIQRTEQGDSAMYLCASSFYIVGGEQFFGPGTRLTVL.